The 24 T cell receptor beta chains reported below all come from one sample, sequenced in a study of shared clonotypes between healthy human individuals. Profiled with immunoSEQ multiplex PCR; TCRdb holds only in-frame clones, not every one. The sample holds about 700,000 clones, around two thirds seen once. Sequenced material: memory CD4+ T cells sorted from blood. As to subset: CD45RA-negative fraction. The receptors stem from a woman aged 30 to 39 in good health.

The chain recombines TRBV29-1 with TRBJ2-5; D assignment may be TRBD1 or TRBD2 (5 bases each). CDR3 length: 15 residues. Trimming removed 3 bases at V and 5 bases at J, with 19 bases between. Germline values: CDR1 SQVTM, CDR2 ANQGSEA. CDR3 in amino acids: CSVDFGGSEGETQYF. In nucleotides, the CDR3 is TGCAGCGTTGATTTTGGAGGAAGCGAGGGGGAGACCCAGTACTTC.

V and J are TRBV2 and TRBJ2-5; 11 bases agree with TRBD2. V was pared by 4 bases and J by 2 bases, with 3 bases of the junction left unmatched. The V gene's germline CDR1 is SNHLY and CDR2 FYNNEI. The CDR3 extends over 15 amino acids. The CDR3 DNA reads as TGTGCCAGCAGTGCGGCTAGCGGGAGGCAAGAGACCCAGTACTTC. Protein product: CASSAASGRQETQYF.

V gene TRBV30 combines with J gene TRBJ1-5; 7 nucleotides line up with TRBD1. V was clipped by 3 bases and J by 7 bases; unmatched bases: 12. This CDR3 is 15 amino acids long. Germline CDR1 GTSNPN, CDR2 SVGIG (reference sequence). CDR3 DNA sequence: TGTGCCTGGAGCGTACGAGACAGGGTTTACCAGCCCCAGCATTTT. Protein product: CAWSVRDRVYQPQHF.

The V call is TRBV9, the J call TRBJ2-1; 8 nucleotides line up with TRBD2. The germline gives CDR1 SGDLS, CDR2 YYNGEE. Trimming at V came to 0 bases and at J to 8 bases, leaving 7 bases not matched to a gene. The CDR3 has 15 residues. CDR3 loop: CASSVGSSGSDEQFF. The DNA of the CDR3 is TGTGCCAGCAGCGTAGGAAGCAGCGGGAGCGATGAGCAGTTCTTC.

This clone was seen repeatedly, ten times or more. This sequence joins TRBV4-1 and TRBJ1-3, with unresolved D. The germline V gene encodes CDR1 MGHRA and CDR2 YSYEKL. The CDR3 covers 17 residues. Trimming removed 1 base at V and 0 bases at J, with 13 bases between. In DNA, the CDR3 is TGCGCCAGCAGCCAAGTTAGTGATCCGTCCTCTGGAAACACCATATATTTT. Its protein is CASSQVSDPSSGNTIYF.

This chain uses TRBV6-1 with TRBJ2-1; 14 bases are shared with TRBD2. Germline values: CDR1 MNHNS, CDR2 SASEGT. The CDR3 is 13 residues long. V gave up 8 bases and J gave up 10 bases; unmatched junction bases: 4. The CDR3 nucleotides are TGTGCCAGCGGGGGACTAGCGGGAGCCGAGCAGTTCTTC. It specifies CASGGLAGAEQFF.

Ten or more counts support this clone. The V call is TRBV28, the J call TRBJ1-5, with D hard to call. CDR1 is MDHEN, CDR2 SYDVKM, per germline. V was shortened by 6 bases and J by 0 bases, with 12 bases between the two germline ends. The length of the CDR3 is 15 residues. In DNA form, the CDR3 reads TGTGCCAGCAGACCCGAAGGGATTAGCAATCAGCCCCAGCATTTT. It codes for CASRPEGISNQPQHF.

CDR3 DNA sequence: TGCGCCAGCAGCCTAGGGGACAGCTCTGGAAACACCATATATTTT. Its translation is CASSLGDSSGNTIYF. The V gene is TRBV5-1, the J gene TRBJ1-3; 7 bases line up with TRBD1. CDR3 length equals 15 residues. Germline values: CDR1 SGHRS, CDR2 YFSETQ. V lost 4 bases to trimming and J lost 0 bases; unmatched junction nucleotides: 4.

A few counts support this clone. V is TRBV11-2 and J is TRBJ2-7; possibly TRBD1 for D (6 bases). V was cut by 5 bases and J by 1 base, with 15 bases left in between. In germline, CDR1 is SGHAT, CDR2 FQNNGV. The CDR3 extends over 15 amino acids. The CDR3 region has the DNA TGTGCCAGCAGCGGCGGCGGTACAGGGTCCTACGAGCAGTACTTC. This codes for CASSGGGTGSYEQYF.

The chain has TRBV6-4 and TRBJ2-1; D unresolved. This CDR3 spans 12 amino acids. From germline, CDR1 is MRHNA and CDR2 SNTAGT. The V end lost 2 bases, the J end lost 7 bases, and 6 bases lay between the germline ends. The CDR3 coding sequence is TGTGCCAGCAGTGACGGTAGGAATGAGCAGTTCTTC. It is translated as CASSDGRNEQFF.

The CDR3 region is CASSLGGSLVYEQYF. The CDR3 DNA is TGTGCCAGCAGTTTAGGGGGCAGCTTGGTCTACGAGCAGTACTTC. The chain employs TRBV28 and TRBJ2-7; a possible D gene is TRBD1 (6 bases). Looked up from germline, CDR1 is MDHEN and CDR2 is SYDVKM. Trimming removed 2 bases from V and 3 bases from J, with 14 bases in between. This CDR3 has 15 amino acids.

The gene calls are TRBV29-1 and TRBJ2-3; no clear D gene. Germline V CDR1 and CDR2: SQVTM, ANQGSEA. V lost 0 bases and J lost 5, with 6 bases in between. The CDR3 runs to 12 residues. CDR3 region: CSVEDLVDTQYF. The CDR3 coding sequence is TGCAGCGTTGAAGATCTTGTAGATACGCAGTATTTT.

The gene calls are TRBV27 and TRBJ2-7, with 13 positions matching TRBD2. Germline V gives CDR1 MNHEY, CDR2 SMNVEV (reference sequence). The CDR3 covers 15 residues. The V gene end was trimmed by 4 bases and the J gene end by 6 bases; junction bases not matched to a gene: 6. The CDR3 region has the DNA TGTGCCAGCAGTTCCAGAACTAGCGGGAGGGCCGAGCAGTACTTC. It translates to CASSSRTSGRAEQYF.

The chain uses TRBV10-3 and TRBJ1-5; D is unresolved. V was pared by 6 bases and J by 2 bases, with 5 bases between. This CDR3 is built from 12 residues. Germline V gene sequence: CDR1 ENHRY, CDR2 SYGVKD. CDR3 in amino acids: CAIRSGNQPQHF. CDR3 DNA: TGTGCCATCAGGTCGGGCAATCAGCCCCAGCATTTT.

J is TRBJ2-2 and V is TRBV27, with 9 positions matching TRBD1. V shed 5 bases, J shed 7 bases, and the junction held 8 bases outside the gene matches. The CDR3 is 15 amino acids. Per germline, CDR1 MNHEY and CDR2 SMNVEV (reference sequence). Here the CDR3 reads CASSLRTGAFGELFF. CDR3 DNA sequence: TGTGCCAGCAGTCTACGGACAGGGGCCTTCGGGGAGCTGTTTTTT.

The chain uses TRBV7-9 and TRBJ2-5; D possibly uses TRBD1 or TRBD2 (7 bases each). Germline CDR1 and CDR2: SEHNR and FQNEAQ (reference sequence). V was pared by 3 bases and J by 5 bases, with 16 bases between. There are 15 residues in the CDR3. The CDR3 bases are TGTGCCAGCAGCTTCCCCCAGGGGGGGTTCGAGACCCAGTACTTC. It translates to CASSFPQGGFETQYF.

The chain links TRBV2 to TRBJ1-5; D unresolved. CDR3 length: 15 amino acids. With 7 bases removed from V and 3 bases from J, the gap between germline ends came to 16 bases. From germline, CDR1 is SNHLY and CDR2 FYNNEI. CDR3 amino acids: CASMERQLHNQPQHF. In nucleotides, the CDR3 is TGTGCCAGCATGGAAAGGCAGCTTCACAATCAGCCCCAGCATTTT. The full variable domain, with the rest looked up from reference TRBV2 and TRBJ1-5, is EPEVTQTPSHQVTQMGQEVILRCVPISNHLYFYWYRQILGQKVEFLVSFYNNEISEKSEIFDDQFSVERPDGSNFTLKIRSTKLEDSAMYFCASMERQLHNQPQHFGDGTRLSIL.

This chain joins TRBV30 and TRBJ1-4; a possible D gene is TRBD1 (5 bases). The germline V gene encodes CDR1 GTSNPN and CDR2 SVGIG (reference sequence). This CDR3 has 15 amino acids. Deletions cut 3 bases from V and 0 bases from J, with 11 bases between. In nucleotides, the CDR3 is TGTGCCTGGAGGCCTCGGGGCCCAACTAATGAAAAACTGTTTTTT. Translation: CAWRPRGPTNEKLFF.

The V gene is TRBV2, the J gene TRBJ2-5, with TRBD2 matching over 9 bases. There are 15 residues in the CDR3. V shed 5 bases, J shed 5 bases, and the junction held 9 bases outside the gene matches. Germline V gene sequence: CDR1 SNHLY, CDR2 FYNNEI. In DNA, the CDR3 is TGTGCCAGCAGTAATATAGCGGGAGCTGAGGAGACCCAGTACTTC. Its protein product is CASSNIAGAEETQYF.

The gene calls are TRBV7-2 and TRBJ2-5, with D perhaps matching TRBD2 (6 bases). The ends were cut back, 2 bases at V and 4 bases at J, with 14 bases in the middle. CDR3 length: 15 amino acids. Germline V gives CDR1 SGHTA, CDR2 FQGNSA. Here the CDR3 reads CASSLLATKGETQYF. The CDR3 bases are TGTGCCAGCAGCTTACTAGCGACTAAGGGAGAGACCCAGTACTTC. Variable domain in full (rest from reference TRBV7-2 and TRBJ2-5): GAGVSQSPSNKVTEKGKDVELRCDPISGHTALYWYRQSLGQGLEFLIYFQGNSAPDKSGLPSDRFSAERTGGSVSTLTIQRTQQEDSAVYLCASSLLATKGETQYFGPGTRLLVL.

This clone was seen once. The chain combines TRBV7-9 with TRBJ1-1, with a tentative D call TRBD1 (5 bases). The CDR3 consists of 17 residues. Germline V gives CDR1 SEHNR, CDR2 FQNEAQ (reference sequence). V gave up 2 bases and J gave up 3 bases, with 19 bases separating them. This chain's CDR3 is CASSLPRFGDSHTEAFF. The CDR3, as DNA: TGTGCCAGCAGCTTACCACGATTCGGAGACAGTCACACTGAAGCTTTCTTT.

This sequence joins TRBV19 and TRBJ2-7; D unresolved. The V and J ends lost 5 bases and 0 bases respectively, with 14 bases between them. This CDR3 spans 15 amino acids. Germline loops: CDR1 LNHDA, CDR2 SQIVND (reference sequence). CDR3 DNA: TGTGCCAGTAGTCCGAGGACGGCCGGCTCCTACGAGCAGTACTTC. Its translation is CASSPRTAGSYEQYF.

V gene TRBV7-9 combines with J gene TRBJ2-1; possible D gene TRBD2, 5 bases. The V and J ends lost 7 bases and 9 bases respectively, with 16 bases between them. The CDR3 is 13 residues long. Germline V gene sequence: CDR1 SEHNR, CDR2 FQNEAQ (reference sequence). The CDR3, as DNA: TGTGCCAGCAAGCTTACGGTAAGCGGTGAGCAGTTCTTC. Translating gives CASKLTVSGEQFF.

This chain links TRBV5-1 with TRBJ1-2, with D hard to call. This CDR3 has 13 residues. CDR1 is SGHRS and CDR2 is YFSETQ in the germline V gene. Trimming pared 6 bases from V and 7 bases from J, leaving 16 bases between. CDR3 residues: CASTQEVLGGYTF. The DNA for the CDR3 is TGCGCCAGCACCCAGGAGGTTCTGGGTGGCTACACCTTC.